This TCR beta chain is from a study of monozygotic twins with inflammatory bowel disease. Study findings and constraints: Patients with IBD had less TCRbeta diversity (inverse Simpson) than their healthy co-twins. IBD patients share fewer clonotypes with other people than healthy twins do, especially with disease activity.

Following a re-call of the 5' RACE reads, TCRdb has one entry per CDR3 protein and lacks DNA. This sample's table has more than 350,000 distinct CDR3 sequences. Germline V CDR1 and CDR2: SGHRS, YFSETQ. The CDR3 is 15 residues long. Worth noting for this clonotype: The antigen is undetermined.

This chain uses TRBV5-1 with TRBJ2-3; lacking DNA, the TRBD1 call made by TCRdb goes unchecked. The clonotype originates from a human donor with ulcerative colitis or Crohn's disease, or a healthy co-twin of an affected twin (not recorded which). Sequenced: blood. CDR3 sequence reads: CASSLESEGADTQYF.